Each of the 12 T cell receptor beta chains below was sequenced from the same sample in a study of Ad26.COV2.S vaccination and SARS-CoV-2 variants. Treatment reported: around 19 received Ad26.COV2.S at low or high dose, single or two shots; 5 received placebo; per-sample allocation not given. The samples date from day 63 after the first vaccine or placebo injection. Some clones are missing from TCRdb's copy, which holds only in-frame ones; the method was immunoSEQ multiplex PCR. Found here are a few hundred thousand clones, about nine tenths of them singletons; the top ten hold more than 3%. Sample: peripheral blood, taken in a trial of Ad26.COV2.S vaccine versus placebo. The receptors originated from a person between 18 and 60 years old who received the Ad26.COV2.S COVID-19 vaccine or a placebo.

This chain connects TRBV15 to TRBJ1-6, with 10 bases matching TRBD1. V gave up 5 bases and J gave up 10 bases; unmatched junction bases: 8. Germline values: CDR1 LNHNV, CDR2 YYDKDF (reference sequence). The CDR3 extends over 15 amino acids. The CDR3 protein is CATSYWDRGTSPLHF. The DNA of the CDR3 is TGTGCCACCAGCTATTGGGACAGGGGAACATCACCCCTCCACTTT.

V usage is TRBV9 and J usage is TRBJ1-2; 7 bases are shared with TRBD1. Germline lookup yields CDR1 SGDLS and CDR2 YYNGEE. Trimming took 4 bases from V and 5 from J; bases not matched to a gene: 11. The CDR3 spans 15 residues. The CDR3: CASSPHKDRRYGYTF. CDR3 bases: TGTGCCAGCAGCCCTCATAAGGACAGGAGATATGGCTACACCTTC.

This clone came up many times. The J gene is TRBJ1-3, the V gene TRBV7-8; maybe TRBD1 (6 bases). V shed 1 base and J shed 4 bases, with 11 bases lying between them. The CDR3 extends over 15 amino acids. CDR1 SGHVS and CDR2 FQNEAQ come from the germline V gene. The CDR3 region is CASSLGTAEGNTIYF. The CDR3 coding sequence is TGTGCCAGCAGCTTAGGGACAGCTGAGGGAAACACCATATATTTT.

The CDR3 DNA sequence: TGTGCCAGCAGCTTGGGCAGGAGTGTCACCGGGGAGCTGTTTTTT. It specifies CASSLGRSVTGELFF. The rearrangement uses TRBV5-4 and TRBJ2-2; unclear D gene. Between the trimmed V and J ends, which lost 0 bases and 4 bases, there was a span of 10 bases. The germline gives CDR1 SGHNT, CDR2 YYREEE (reference sequence). The CDR3 is made up of 15 amino acids.

V and J are TRBV5-1 and TRBJ2-7; 7 positions agree with TRBD1. The J segment lost 5 bases and the V segment lost 1 base, leaving 6 bases of the junction unmatched. Per the germline V gene, CDR1 is SGHRS and CDR2 is YFSETQ. This CDR3 spans 14 amino acids. CDR3 coding DNA: TGCGCCAGCAGCTTGACAGGGGAAGTCCACGAGCAGTACTTC. Protein sequence: CASSLTGEVHEQYF.

The V call is TRBV11-3, the J call TRBJ2-3; D remains unclear. Germline V CDR1 and CDR2: SGHNT, YENEEA. V was trimmed by 0 bases and J by 1 base, leaving 5 bases between them. The CDR3 is 14 residues long. CDR3 region: CASSLEAGTDTQYF. DNA of the CDR3: TGTGCCAGCAGCTTAGAGGCAGGCACAGATACGCAGTATTTT. Together with reference TRBV11-3 and TRBJ2-3, the CDR3 gives the full variable domain: EAGVVQSPRYKIIEKKQPVAFWCNPISGHNTLYWYLQNLGQGPELLIRYENEEAVDDSQLPKDRFSAERLKGVDSTLKIQPAELGDSAVYLCASSLEAGTDTQYFGPGTRLTVL.

V gene TRBV2 combines with J gene TRBJ1-4; D is uncertain. The CDR3 covers 13 residues. V was pared by 2 bases and J by 8 bases, with 9 bases between. The germline V gene has CDR1 SNHLY and CDR2 FYNNEI. CDR3: CASSELHVEKLFF. The CDR3 nucleotides read TGTGCCAGCAGTGAACTCCATGTCGAAAAACTGTTTTTT.

The CDR3 coding sequence is TGTGCCAGCAGCCAAGATCCGGCGAATAGAGACGCAGATACGCAGTATTTT. It is translated as CASSQDPANRDADTQYF. The chain employs TRBV4-2 and TRBJ2-3; D is unclear. Trimming took off 0 bases at V and 4 bases at J, with 17 bases between the two ends. CDR3 length: 17 residues. The germline CDR1 and CDR2 sequences are LGHNA and YNFKEQ.

The genes are TRBV1 and TRBJ2-2; no DNA check was done on the table's D call, TRBD2. TRBV1 is tagged as a pseudogene. The CDR3 is made up of 16 amino acids. The CDR3 spells CTSSQAGPRNTGELFF. CDR3 DNA: TGCACCAGCAGCCAGGCGGGACCCAGGAACACCGGGGAGCTGTTTTTT.

The chain employs TRBV6-2 or TRBV6-3 and TRBJ2-2; 10 nucleotides agree with TRBD2. This CDR3 spans 16 amino acids. With V trimmed by 6 bases and J by 5 bases, 9 bases remained unmatched. The germline V gene encodes CDR1 MNHEY and CDR2 SVGEGT. DNA of the CDR3: TGTGCCAGCAGCCCTTTAGCGGGGGGACCAACCGGGGAGCTGTTTTTT. Translated, it gives CASSPLAGGPTGELFF.

J is TRBJ2-7 and V is TRBV7-2; possible D gene TRBD1, 5 bases. Trimming left V 2 bases short and J 3 bases short, with 11 bases between. The CDR3 is 14 residues long. Per the germline V gene, CDR1 is SGHTA and CDR2 is FQGNSA. CDR3 in amino acids: CASSLLGVGYEQYF. The CDR3 nucleotides are TGTGCCAGCAGCTTATTAGGGGTAGGCTACGAGCAGTACTTC.

This clone showed up just once. V gene TRBV6-2 or TRBV6-3 combines with J gene TRBJ2-6; D ambiguous. CDR1 and CDR2 (germline): MNHEY, SVGEGT. Between the trimmed V and J ends, which lost 5 bases and 0 bases, there was a span of 5 bases. CDR3 length: 14 residues. CDR3 sequence (DNA): TGTGCCAGCAGTGGGCCCTCTGGGGCCAACGTCCTGACTTTC. Protein: CASSGPSGANVLTF.